This passage covers 29 T cell receptor beta chains from one sample sequenced in a study of blood T cell repertoires in COVID-19. The table came from immunoSEQ multiplex PCR; TCRdb's copy has only in-frame clones and leaves some out. The sample records a few hundred thousand clones, around 83% being singletons. Sample: peripheral blood. The source of these receptors is a woman between 45 and 60 years old with acute or convalescent COVID-19.

The chain couples TRBV7-6 to TRBJ2-5, with D maybe TRBD2 (7 bases). CDR1 and CDR2 from the germline V gene are SGHVS and FNYEAQ. The CDR3 contains 15 residues. V was trimmed by 2 bases and J by 5 bases, leaving 15 bases between them. The CDR3 region is CASSLSAGARETQYF. The CDR3 nucleotides are TGTGCCAGCAGCTTAAGTGCGGGGGCGCGGGAGACCCAGTACTTC.

This chain connects TRBV24-1 to TRBJ2-1; 8 nucleotides align to TRBD2. Germline V lookup: CDR1 KGHDR, CDR2 SFDVKD. V gave up 5 bases and J gave up 8 bases; unmatched junction bases: 4. This CDR3 region has 13 residues. CDR3 nucleotide sequence: TGTGCCACCAGTGGATTAGCGGGGTATGAGCAGTTCTTC. Its protein is CATSGLAGYEQFF.

The genes are TRBV11-2 and TRBJ1-2, with 7 bases matching TRBD1. From germline, CDR1 is SGHAT and CDR2 FQNNGV. J gave up 2 bases and V 7 bases, and 7 bases lay outside the gene matches. The CDR3 is made up of 14 amino acids. CDR3 coding DNA: TGTGCCAGCATTCCCGGGACAGAAAACTATGGCTACACCTTC. Protein: CASIPGTENYGYTF.

This chain links TRBV5-1 with TRBJ2-3, with 8 bases aligning to TRBD2. Germline CDR1 is SGHRS and CDR2 is YFSETQ. CDR3 length equals 16 residues. V lost 0 bases and J lost 0; bases outside the gene matches: 3. DNA for the CDR3: TGCGCCAGCAGCTTGGGCGGGGGGCCTAGCACAGATACGCAGTATTTT. It is translated as CASSLGGGPSTDTQYF.

The chain recombines TRBV20-1 with TRBJ1-5; D gene unclear. With 3 bases removed from V and 3 bases from J, the gap between germline ends came to 9 bases. There are 13 residues in the CDR3. Germline CDR1 and CDR2: DFQATT and SNEGSKA (reference sequence). CDR3 residues: CSASNSPNQPQHF. CDR3 DNA sequence: TGCAGTGCTAGTAACAGCCCCAATCAGCCCCAGCATTTT.

J is TRBJ1-4 and V is TRBV6-4, with 10 bases aligning to TRBD1. In germline, CDR1 is MRHNA, CDR2 SNTAGT. This CDR3 region has 14 residues. Unmatched junction bases numbered 7, after V lost 7 bases and J lost 8 bases. The CDR3 is CASKIDRGREKLFF. For the CDR3, the DNA is TGTGCCAGCAAAATCGACAGGGGGCGGGAAAAACTGTTTTTT.

The chain couples TRBV30 to TRBJ2-5; 8 positions agree with TRBD1. Looked up from germline, CDR1 is GTSNPN and CDR2 is SVGIG (reference sequence). This CDR3 comprises 16 residues. V lost 2 bases, J lost 1 base, and 9 bases stayed unmatched. CDR3 sequence reads: CAWSKATGAPQETQYF. The CDR3 nucleotides read TGTGCCTGGAGTAAAGCGACAGGGGCTCCCCAAGAGACCCAGTACTTC.

J is TRBJ1-3 and V is TRBV2; D not resolved. Germline loops: CDR1 SNHLY, CDR2 FYNNEI. The CDR3 sequence is 15 residues long. The V gene lost 0 bases and the J gene lost 4 bases, with 10 bases spanning the gap. The CDR3 DNA is TGTGCCAGCAGTGAAGCTGGCCCGGGAGGAAACACCATATATTTT. This gives the protein CASSEAGPGGNTIYF.

This clone has more than one count but fewer than ten. The rearrangement joins TRBV7-6 to TRBJ2-1; the D gene is possibly TRBD1 (5 bases). This CDR3 region has 14 residues. V was shortened by 7 bases and J by 2 bases, with 12 bases between the two germline ends. Germline lookup yields CDR1 SGHVS and CDR2 FNYEAQ. CDR3 DNA sequence: TGTGCCAGCAAATCGACAGCGACCTACAATGAGCAGTTCTTC. This sequence encodes CASKSTATYNEQFF.

This rearrangement joins TRBV9 to TRBJ2-2; TRBD1 matches at 7 bases. The length of the CDR3 is 15 residues. V lost 2 bases to trimming and J lost 4 bases; unmatched junction nucleotides: 5. CDR1 is SGDLS and CDR2 is YYNGEE in the germline V gene. CDR3 sequence: CASSVDRAVTGELFF. In nucleotides, the CDR3 is TGTGCCAGCAGCGTCGACAGGGCGGTCACCGGGGAGCTGTTTTTT.

The chain joins TRBV3-1 (or the pseudogene TRBV3-2) to TRBJ1-2; D gene ambiguous. The CDR3 is 14 residues long. Trimming took off 0 bases at V and 7 bases at J, with 12 bases between the two ends. The germline V gene encodes CDR1 LGHDT and CDR2 YNNKEL (reference sequence). The CDR3 DNA is TGTGCCAGCAGCCAAGATCCGGGGTATGGTGGCTACACCTTC. This encodes CASSQDPGYGGYTF.

This chain links TRBV29-1 with TRBJ1-1; maybe TRBD1 (6 bases). The germline CDR1 and CDR2 sequences are SQVTM and ANQGSEA. The CDR3 extends over 11 amino acids. V lost 3 bases and J lost 7, with 9 bases in between. The CDR3 loop reads CSVEDSIEAFF. CDR3 DNA sequence: TGCAGCGTTGAGGACAGTATTGAAGCTTTCTTT.

The chain links TRBV5-1 to TRBJ1-2; the D gene is possibly TRBD1 (6 bases). The CDR3 contains 13 residues. The V end lost 4 bases, the J end lost 2 bases, and 9 bases lay between the germline ends. CDR1 is SGHRS, CDR2 YFSETQ, per germline. The CDR3 sequence is CASSTTGNYGYTF. In DNA form, the CDR3 reads TGCGCCAGCAGCACGACAGGAAACTATGGCTACACCTTC.

The chain links TRBV5-1 to TRBJ2-3, with a possible D match to TRBD1 (8 bases). CDR3 size: 15 residues. Germline CDR1 is SGHRS and CDR2 is YFSETQ. V gave up 4 bases and J gave up 3 bases, with 15 bases separating them. CDR3 in amino acids: CASSAGQGGTDTQYF. Here the CDR3 DNA reads TGCGCCAGCAGCGCTGGACAGGGAGGGACAGATACGCAGTATTTT. Combining the CDR3 with reference TRBV5-1 and TRBJ2-3 gives the whole variable domain KAGVTQTPRYLIKTRGQQVTLSCSPISGHRSVSWYQQTPGQGLQFLFEYFSETQRNKGNFPGRFSGRQFSNSRSEMNVSTLELGDSALYLCASSAGQGGTDTQYFGPGTRLTVL.

The J gene is TRBJ2-4, the V gene TRBV3-1 (or the pseudogene TRBV3-2); D is possibly TRBD2 (6 bases). With 1 base removed from V and 8 bases from J, the gap between germline ends came to 18 bases. Germline lookup yields CDR1 LGHDT and CDR2 YNNKEL (reference sequence). The CDR3 loop spans 16 amino acids. The CDR3 sequence: CASSQGLAGRRDIQYF. The CDR3 coding sequence is TGTGCCAGCAGCCAAGGTCTCGCAGGGAGGAGAGACATTCAGTACTTC.

In the case of this clone: At the DNA level, this CDR3 is encoded by other sequences in the same sample as well. The J gene is TRBJ1-2, the V gene TRBV7-2; 7 positions agree with TRBD1. Germline V gene data show CDR1 as SGHTA and CDR2 as FQGNSA. The CDR3 totals 13 residues. V lost 1 base, J lost 7 bases, and 3 bases stayed unmatched. This CDR3 reads CASSLERQGGYTF. CDR3 sequence (DNA): TGTGCCAGCAGCTTAGAGAGACAGGGTGGCTACACCTTC.

The J gene is TRBJ1-6, the V gene TRBV10-3; no definite D call. Trimming left V 6 bases short and J 6 bases short, with 6 bases between. The CDR3 totals 12 residues. Germline CDR1 ENHRY, CDR2 SYGVKD. The CDR3: CAISPGNSPLHF. In nucleotides, the CDR3 is TGTGCCATCAGCCCCGGTAATTCACCCCTCCACTTT.

This rearrangement joins TRBV4-1 to TRBJ2-3; the match to TRBD2 covers 8 bases. V was clipped by 4 bases and J by 2 bases; unmatched bases: 11. This CDR3 spans 17 amino acids. Per the germline V gene, CDR1 is MGHRA and CDR2 is YSYEKL. The CDR3 DNA reads as TGCGCCAGCAGCCTGGACACCGGGACTAGTATCACAGATACGCAGTATTTT. Translating it yields CASSLDTGTSITDTQYF.

The chain is built from TRBV9 and TRBJ2-1; D perhaps matches TRBD1 (6 bases). Trimming stripped 0 bases from V and 4 bases from J, with 11 bases between. Germline CDR1 reads SGDLS; CDR2 reads YYNGEE. The CDR3 contains 15 residues. CDR3 residues: CASSVARGGYNEQFF. The CDR3 nucleotides read TGTGCCAGCAGCGTAGCCAGGGGTGGATACAATGAGCAGTTCTTC.

This chain connects TRBV5-6 to TRBJ2-5; possibly TRBD2 for D (5 bases). Germline loops: CDR1 SGHDT, CDR2 YYEEEE. CDR3 length: 13 residues. V lost 5 bases, J lost 5 bases, and 13 bases lay in between. The CDR3 region is CASSNWGEETQYF. CDR3 DNA sequence: TGTGCCAGCAGTAACTGGGGAGAGGAGACCCAGTACTTC.

The CDR3 region has the DNA TGTGCCAGCTCACCATCTGGGACTAGCGGGAAGGATGAGCAGTTCTTC. It is translated as CASSPSGTSGKDEQFF. The gene calls are TRBV18 and TRBJ2-1, with 13 bases aligning to TRBD2. CDR3 length equals 16 residues. V trimming: 2 bases; J trimming: 8 bases; junction bases outside the gene matches: 6. Germline CDR1 and CDR2: KGHSH and LQKENI. Full variable domain (remainder filled in from reference TRBV18 and TRBJ2-1): NAGVMQNPRHLVRRRGQEARLRCSPMKGHSHVYWYRQLPEEGLKFMVYLQKENIIDESGMPKERFSAEFPKEGPSILRIQQVVRGDSAAYFCASSPSGTSGKDEQFFGPGTRLTVL.

The rearrangement uses TRBV29-1 and TRBJ2-3; no definite D call. V was cut by 0 bases and J by 7 bases, with 8 bases left in between. CDR1 and CDR2 (germline): SQVTM, ANQGSEA. The CDR3 is 12 residues long. In DNA, the CDR3 is TGCAGCGTTGAAGATCACTCTAATACGCAGTATTTT. Translation gives CSVEDHSNTQYF.

The chain employs TRBV5-1 and TRBJ1-2; 8 nucleotides agree with TRBD1. The CDR3 spans 15 residues. CDR1 is SGHRS, CDR2 YFSETQ, per germline. V lost 5 bases and J lost 3; bases outside the gene matches: 9. Here the CDR3 reads CASRLIPGGDYGYTF. CDR3 sequence (DNA): TGCGCCAGCAGACTAATTCCAGGGGGCGACTATGGCTACACCTTC.

This clone was picked up one time. V and J are TRBV6-5 and TRBJ1-2; D call uncertain. The CDR3 sequence is 13 residues long. Per germline, CDR1 MNHEY and CDR2 SVGAGI. Trimming cost V 7 bases and J 6 bases, with 15 bases left between them. CDR3 region: CASTLDGEDGYTF. The CDR3 DNA reads TGTGCCAGCACCTTGGACGGGGAGGATGGCTACACCTTC.

In this sample, this clone turned up a few times. CDR3 loop: CAWEQRGQGYTF. CDR3 nucleotides: TGTGCCTGGGAACAGCGGGGACAAGGCTACACCTTC. The chain employs TRBV30 and TRBJ1-2; D is perhaps TRBD1 (6 bases). The CDR3 has 12 amino acids. Germline V gives CDR1 GTSNPN, CDR2 SVGIG (reference sequence). Trimming stripped 5 bases from V and 8 bases from J, with 15 bases between.

The genes are TRBV5-6 and TRBJ2-2; D may be TRBD1 (6 bases). V lost 1 base and J 4 bases, leaving 11 bases between the germline ends. This CDR3 has 15 residues. The germline CDR1 and CDR2 sequences are SGHDT and YYEEEE. The CDR3 reads CASSLSRGLTGELFF. In nucleotides, the CDR3 is TGTGCCAGCAGCTTGAGCAGGGGCCTCACCGGGGAGCTGTTTTTT.

Worth noting for this clone: This sample includes further DNA sequences coding for the same CDR3. This chain joins TRBV7-2 and TRBJ2-5; weak D call: TRBD2 (6 bases). Trimming took off 3 bases at V and 2 bases at J, with 10 bases between the two ends. The V gene's germline CDR1 is SGHTA and CDR2 FQGNSA. The CDR3 totals 14 residues. The CDR3 loop is CASSFRGTQETQYF. CDR3 in DNA: TGTGCCAGCAGCTTCCGGGGGACTCAAGAGACCCAGTACTTC.

The chain employs TRBV27 and TRBJ2-7, with D possibly TRBD1 on 5 matching bases. Germline V CDR1 and CDR2: MNHEY, SMNVEV (reference sequence). V was pared by 3 bases and J by 0 bases, with 12 bases between. The CDR3 is 15 residues long. CDR3 loop: CASSFSAGPSYEQYV. CDR3 coding DNA: TGTGCCAGCAGTTTTTCGGCAGGGCCCTCCTACGAGCAGTACGTC.

This clone turned up a few times. The V call is TRBV3-1 (or the pseudogene TRBV3-2), the J call TRBJ2-1, with TRBD2 matching 12 bases. V shed 4 bases and J 6 bases; nucleotides not matched to a gene: 19. CDR1 is LGHDT, CDR2 YNNKEL, per germline (reference sequence). This CDR3 contains 20 residues. The CDR3 region is CASSPSHSSSGGAQINEQFF. The DNA of the CDR3 is TGTGCCAGCAGCCCCAGCCACAGTTCTAGCGGGGGGGCCCAGATCAATGAGCAGTTCTTC.